The 9 T cell receptor beta chains below all came from one sample that was sequenced in a study of T cells after somatic rescue of genetic block. Repertoires were generated with immunoSEQ multiplex PCR, while TCRdb's copy carries only in-frame clones and drops some. Of 85,000 to 100,000 clones detected, more than 80% appear once; the ten largest clones hold roughly 1.7%. Sequencing was performed on peripheral blood mononuclear cells (PBMCs). These receptors were obtained from a woman younger than 35.

V usage is TRBV6-5 and J usage is TRBJ1-2; D call uncertain. The germline V gene encodes CDR1 MNHEY and CDR2 SVGAGI. The ends were cut back, 2 bases at V and 7 bases at J, with 11 bases in the middle. There are 13 residues in the CDR3. CDR3 in DNA: TGTGCCAGCAGTTACAGGCAGACGGGTGGCTACACCTTC. This translates into CASSYRQTGGYTF.

The chain uses TRBV4-3 and TRBJ2-7; 8 nucleotides line up with TRBD2. Per the germline V gene, CDR1 is LGHNA and CDR2 is YSLEER. The J segment lost 0 bases and the V segment lost 8 bases, leaving 12 bases of the junction unmatched. This CDR3 contains 16 residues. This CDR3 reads CASRNQWSGSSYEQYF. The CDR3 bases are TGCGCCAGCCGAAACCAATGGAGCGGGAGCTCCTACGAGCAGTACTTC.

The V gene is TRBV7-9, the J gene TRBJ2-7; D is unresolved. With 2 bases removed from V and 6 bases from J, the gap between germline ends came to 5 bases. Germline V gives CDR1 SEHNR, CDR2 FQNEAQ (reference sequence). The CDR3 has 11 residues. CDR3 amino acids: CASSLSREQYF. Written as DNA, the CDR3 is TGTGCCAGCAGCTTATCTCGCGAGCAGTACTTC.

This chain links TRBV10-3 with TRBJ2-7; D may be TRBD1 (6 bases). The ends were cut back, 6 bases at V and 2 bases at J, with 17 bases in the middle. The germline V gene encodes CDR1 ENHRY and CDR2 SYGVKD. CDR3 length: 15 residues. Here the CDR3 reads CAIRDSTGSPYEQYF. The CDR3 bases are TGTGCCATCAGAGATTCAACAGGGTCCCCCTACGAGCAGTACTTC.

The chain links TRBV11-1 to TRBJ2-3; the D gene is possibly TRBD2 (5 bases). Trimming took 1 base from V and 7 from J, leaving 9 bases between them. The length of the CDR3 is 13 residues. Per the germline V gene, CDR1 is SGHAT and CDR2 is FQDESV (reference sequence). The CDR3 DNA is TGTGCCAGCAGCTTAGATAGGGAGCATACGCAGTATTTT. It codes for CASSLDREHTQYF.

This clone appeared a single time. The V gene is TRBV28, the J gene TRBJ1-5; D is undetermined. The length of the CDR3 is 11 residues. CDR1 MDHEN and CDR2 SYDVKM come from the germline V gene. With 2 bases removed from V and 4 bases from J, the gap between germline ends came to 0 bases. CDR3: CASSLNQPQHF. CDR3 sequence (DNA): TGTGCCAGCAGTTTAAATCAGCCCCAGCATTTT. Full variable domain (outside the CDR3, taken from reference TRBV28 and TRBJ1-5): DVKVTQSSRYLVKRTGEKVFLECVQDMDHENMFWYRQDPGLGLRLIYFSYDVKMKEKGDIPEGYSVSREKKERFSLILESASTNQTSMYLCASSLNQPQHFGDGTRLSIL.

This rearrangement joins TRBV6-5 to TRBJ1-2; tentative D call: TRBD1 (5 bases). V was pared by 0 bases and J by 5 bases, with 7 bases between. Germline V gives CDR1 MNHEY, CDR2 SVGAGI. This CDR3 has 13 residues. The CDR3 spells CASSYSTGYGYTF. The CDR3 nucleotides read TGTGCCAGCAGTTACTCTACAGGATATGGCTACACCTTC.

This chain joins TRBV28 and TRBJ1-1; D not certain. V lost 6 bases and J 0 bases, leaving 8 bases between the germline ends. The germline gives CDR1 MDHEN, CDR2 SYDVKM. This CDR3 spans 13 amino acids. The CDR3 nucleotides read TGTGCCAGCAGCTTTACGGTGAACACTGAAGCTTTCTTT. Translated: CASSFTVNTEAFF.

This sequence joins TRBV6-5 and TRBJ1-5; maybe TRBD1 (5 bases). CDR1 MNHEY and CDR2 SVGAGI come from the germline V gene. CDR3 size: 14 residues. Trimming left V 6 bases short and J 7 bases short, with 16 bases between. This chain's CDR3 is CASRPAEGRQPQHF. In DNA form, the CDR3 reads TGTGCCAGCAGGCCGGCGGAGGGGAGACAGCCCCAGCATTTT.